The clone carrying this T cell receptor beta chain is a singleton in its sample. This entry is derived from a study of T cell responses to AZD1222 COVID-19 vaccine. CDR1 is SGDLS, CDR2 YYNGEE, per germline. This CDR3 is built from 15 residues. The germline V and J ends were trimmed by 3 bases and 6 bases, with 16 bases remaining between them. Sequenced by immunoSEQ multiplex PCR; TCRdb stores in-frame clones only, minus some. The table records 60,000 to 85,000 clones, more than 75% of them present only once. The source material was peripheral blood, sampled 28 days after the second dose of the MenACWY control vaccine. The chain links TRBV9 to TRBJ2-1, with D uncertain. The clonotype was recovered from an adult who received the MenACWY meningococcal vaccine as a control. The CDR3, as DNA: TGTGCCAGCAGCGCTCATCTCGGGCTTACCAATGAGCAGTTCTTC. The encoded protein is CASSAHLGLTNEQFF.